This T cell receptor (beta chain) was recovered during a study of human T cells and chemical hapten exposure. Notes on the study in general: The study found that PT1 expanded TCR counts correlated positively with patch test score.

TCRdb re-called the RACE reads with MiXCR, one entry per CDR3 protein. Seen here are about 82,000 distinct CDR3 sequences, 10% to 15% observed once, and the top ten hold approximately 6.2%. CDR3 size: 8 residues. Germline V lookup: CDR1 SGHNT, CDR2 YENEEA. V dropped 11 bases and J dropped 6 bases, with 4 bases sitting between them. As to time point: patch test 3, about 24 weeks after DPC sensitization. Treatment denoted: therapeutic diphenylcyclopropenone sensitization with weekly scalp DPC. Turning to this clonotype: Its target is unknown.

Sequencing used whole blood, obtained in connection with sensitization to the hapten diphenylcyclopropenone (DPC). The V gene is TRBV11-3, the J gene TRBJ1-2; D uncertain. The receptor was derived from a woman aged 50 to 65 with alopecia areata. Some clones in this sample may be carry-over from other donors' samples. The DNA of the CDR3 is TGTGCCGGCGATGGCTACACCTTC. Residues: CAGDGYTF.